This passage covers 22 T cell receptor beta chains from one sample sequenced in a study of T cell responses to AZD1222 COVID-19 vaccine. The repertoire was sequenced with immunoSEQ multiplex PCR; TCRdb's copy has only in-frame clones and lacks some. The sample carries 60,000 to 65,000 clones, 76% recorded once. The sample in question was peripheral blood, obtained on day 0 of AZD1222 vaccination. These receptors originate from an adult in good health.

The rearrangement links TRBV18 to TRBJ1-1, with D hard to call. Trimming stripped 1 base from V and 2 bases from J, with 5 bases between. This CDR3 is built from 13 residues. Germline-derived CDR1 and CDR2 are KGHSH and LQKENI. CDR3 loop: CASSPQTNTEAFF. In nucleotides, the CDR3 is TGTGCCAGCTCACCACAGACCAACACTGAAGCTTTCTTT.

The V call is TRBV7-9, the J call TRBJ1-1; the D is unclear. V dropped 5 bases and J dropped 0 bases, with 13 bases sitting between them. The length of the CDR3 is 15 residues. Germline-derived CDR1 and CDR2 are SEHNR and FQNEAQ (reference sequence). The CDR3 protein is CASSPRVALNTEAFF. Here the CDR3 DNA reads TGTGCCAGCAGCCCCCGGGTGGCTCTGAACACTGAAGCTTTCTTT.

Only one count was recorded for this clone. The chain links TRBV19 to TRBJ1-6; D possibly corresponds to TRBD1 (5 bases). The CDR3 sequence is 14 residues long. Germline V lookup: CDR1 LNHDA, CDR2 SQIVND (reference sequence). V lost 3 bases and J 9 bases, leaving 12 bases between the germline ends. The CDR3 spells CASSIGAGGSPLHF. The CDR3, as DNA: TGTGCCAGTAGTATTGGGGCTGGAGGTTCACCCCTCCACTTT.

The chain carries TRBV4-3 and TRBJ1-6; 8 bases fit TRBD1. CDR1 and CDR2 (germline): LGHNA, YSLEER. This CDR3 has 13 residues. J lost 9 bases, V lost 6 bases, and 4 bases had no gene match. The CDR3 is CASSDRGRSPLHF. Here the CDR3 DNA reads TGCGCCAGCAGTGACAGGGGACGTTCACCCCTCCACTTT.

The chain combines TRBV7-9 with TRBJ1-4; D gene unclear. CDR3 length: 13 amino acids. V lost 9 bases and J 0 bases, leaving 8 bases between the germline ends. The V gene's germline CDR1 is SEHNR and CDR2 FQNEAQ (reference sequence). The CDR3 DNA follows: TGTGCCAGTTCGACTTCAACTAATGAAAAACTGTTTTTT. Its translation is CASSTSTNEKLFF.

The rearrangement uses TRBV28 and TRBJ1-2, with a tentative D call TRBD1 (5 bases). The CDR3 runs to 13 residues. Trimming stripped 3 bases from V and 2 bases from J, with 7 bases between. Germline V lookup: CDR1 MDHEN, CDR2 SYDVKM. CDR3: CASSFGANYGYTF. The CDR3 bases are TGTGCCAGCAGTTTCGGGGCCAACTATGGCTACACCTTC.

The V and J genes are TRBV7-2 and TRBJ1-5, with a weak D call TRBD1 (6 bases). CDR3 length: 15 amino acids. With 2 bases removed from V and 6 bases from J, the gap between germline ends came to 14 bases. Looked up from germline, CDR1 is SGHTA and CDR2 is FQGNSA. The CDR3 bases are TGTGCCAGCAGCTTATGGCAGGGGTTCACTCAGCCCCAGCATTTT. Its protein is CASSLWQGFTQPQHF.

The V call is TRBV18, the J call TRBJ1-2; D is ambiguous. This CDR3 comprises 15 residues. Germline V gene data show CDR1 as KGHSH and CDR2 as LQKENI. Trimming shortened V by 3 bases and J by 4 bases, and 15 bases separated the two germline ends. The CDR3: CASSPARTEAYGYTF. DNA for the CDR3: TGTGCCAGCTCACCCGCTCGGACCGAAGCCTATGGCTACACCTTC.

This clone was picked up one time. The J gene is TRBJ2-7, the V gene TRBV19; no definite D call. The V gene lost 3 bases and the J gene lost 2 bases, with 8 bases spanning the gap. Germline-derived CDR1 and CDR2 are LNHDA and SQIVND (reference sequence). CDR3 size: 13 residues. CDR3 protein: CASSMSNPYEQYF. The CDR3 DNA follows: TGTGCCAGTAGTATGTCAAATCCCTACGAGCAGTACTTC.

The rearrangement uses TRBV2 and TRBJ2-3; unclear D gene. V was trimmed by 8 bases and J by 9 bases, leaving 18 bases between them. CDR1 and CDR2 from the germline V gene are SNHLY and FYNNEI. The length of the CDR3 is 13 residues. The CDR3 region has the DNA TGTGCCAGCGAGGACCGAGTCCAAGGGACGCAGTATTTT. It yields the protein CASEDRVQGTQYF.

CDR3 DNA: TGTGCCAGCAGCCCGAAACAGGGGGCGTTGGGTGGCTACACCTTC. It translates to CASSPKQGALGGYTF. This chain links TRBV11-2 with TRBJ1-2; 9 bases align to TRBD1. V was clipped by 5 bases and J by 7 bases; unmatched bases: 11. The CDR3 runs 15 residues. Germline loops: CDR1 SGHAT, CDR2 FQNNGV.

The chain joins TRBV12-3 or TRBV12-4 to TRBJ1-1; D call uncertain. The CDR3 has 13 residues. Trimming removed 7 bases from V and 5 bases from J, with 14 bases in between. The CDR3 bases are TGTGCCAGCAACCTACTCGGTGGGACTGAAGCTTTCTTT. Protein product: CASNLLGGTEAFF.

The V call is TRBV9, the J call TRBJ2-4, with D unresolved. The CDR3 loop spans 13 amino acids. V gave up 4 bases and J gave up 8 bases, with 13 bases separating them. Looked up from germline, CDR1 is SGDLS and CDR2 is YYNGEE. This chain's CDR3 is CASSPESSDIQYF. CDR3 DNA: TGTGCCAGCAGCCCCGAGAGTTCAGACATTCAGTACTTC.

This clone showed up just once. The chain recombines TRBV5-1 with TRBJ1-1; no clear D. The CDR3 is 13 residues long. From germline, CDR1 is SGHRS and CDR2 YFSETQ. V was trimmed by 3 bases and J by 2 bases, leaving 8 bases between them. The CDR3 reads CASSWTDNTEAFF. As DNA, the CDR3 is TGCGCCAGCAGCTGGACGGATAACACTGAAGCTTTCTTT.

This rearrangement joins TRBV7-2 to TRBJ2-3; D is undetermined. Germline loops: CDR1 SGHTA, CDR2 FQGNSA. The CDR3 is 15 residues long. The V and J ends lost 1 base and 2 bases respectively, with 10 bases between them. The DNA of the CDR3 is TGTGCCAGCAGCTTAGTTGCGGTGATCACAGATACGCAGTATTTT. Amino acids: CASSLVAVITDTQYF.

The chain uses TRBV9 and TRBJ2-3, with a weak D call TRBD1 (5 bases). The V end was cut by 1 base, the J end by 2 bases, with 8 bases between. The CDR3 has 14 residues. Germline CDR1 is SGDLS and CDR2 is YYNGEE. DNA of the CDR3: TGTGCCAGCAGCGTATTCAGGGACACAGATACGCAGTATTTT. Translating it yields CASSVFRDTDTQYF.

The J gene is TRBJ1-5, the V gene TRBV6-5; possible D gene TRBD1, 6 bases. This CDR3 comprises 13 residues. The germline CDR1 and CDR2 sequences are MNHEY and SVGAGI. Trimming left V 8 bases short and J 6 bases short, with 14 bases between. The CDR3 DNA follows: TGTGCCAGCGGCCCAGGGGCTACTCAGCCCCAGCATTTT. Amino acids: CASGPGATQPQHF.

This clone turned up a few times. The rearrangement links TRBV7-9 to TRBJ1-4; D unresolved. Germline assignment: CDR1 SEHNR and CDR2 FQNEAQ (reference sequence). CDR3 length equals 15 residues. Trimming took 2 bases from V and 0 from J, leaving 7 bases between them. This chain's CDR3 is CASSLWATTNEKLFF. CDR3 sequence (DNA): TGTGCCAGCAGCTTATGGGCTACAACTAATGAAAAACTGTTTTTT.

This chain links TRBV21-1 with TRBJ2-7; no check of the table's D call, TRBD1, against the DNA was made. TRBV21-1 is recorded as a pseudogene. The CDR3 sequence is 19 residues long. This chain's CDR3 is CASSEKRDRGRGRAYEQYF. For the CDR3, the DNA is TGTGCCAGCAGCGAAAAACGGGACAGGGGGAGAGGCAGGGCCTACGAGCAGTACTTC.

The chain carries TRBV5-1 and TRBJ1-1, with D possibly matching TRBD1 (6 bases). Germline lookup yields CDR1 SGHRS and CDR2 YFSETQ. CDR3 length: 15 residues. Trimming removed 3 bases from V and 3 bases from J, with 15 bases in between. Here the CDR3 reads CASSWGGATHTEAFF. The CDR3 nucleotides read TGCGCCAGCAGCTGGGGGGGCGCCACGCACACTGAAGCTTTCTTT.

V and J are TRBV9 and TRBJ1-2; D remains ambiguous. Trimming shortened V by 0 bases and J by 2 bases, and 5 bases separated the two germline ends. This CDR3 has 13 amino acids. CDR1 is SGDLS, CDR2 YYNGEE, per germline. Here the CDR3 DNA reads TGTGCCAGCAGCGTAGGCAGGAACTATGGCTACACCTTC. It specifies CASSVGRNYGYTF.

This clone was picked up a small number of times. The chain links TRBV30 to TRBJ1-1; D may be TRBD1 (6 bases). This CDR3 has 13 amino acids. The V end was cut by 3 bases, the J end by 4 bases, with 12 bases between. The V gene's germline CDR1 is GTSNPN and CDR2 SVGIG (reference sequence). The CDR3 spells CAWSRTAGTEAFF. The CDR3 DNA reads TGTGCCTGGAGCAGGACAGCGGGCACTGAAGCTTTCTTT.